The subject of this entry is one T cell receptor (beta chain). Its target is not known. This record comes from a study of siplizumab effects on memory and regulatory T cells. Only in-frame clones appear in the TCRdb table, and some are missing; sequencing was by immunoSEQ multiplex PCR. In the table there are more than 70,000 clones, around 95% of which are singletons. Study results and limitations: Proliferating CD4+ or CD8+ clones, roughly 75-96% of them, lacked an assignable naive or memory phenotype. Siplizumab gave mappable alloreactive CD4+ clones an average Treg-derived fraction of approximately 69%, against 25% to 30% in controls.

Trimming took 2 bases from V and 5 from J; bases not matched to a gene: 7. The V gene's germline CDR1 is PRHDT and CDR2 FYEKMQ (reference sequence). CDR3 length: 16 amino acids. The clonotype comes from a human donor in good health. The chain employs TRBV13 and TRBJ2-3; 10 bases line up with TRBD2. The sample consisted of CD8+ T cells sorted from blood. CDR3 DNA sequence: TGTGCCAGCAGCTTAAGGACTAGCGGTTCCGTAGATACGCAGTATTTT. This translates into CASSLRTSGSVDTQYF.